These T cell receptor beta chains were read from a single sample in a study of blood T cells in healthy people across ages. TCRdb called the 5' RACE reads again in MiXCR, with one record for every CDR3 protein. The table has approximately 760,000 distinct CDR3 sequences, 20% to 25% seen once. These data are also associated with another study on T cells of mothers and their children.

The material sequenced was blood. The receptor set was obtained from a boy between 10 and 17 years old in good health. CDR3s include the opening cysteine and the closing phenylalanine or tryptophan. Fields, in order: D gene, clone size, J gene, V gene, CDR3 protein, CDR3 DNA. The D gene is left open where the match is weak. A row's size may be missing; if present it is once, few, many or a size class.

D gene: -
clone size: -
J gene: TRBJ1-4
V gene: TRBV6-6
CDR3 protein: CASSYTITNEKLFF
CDR3 DNA: TGTGCCAGCAGTTACACGATCACGAATGAAAAACTGTTTTTT

D gene: TRBD2
clone size: few
J gene: TRBJ2-5
V gene: TRBV12-3/TRBV12-4
CDR3 protein: CASSFPGGTQYF
CDR3 DNA: TGTGCCAGCAGTTTTCCGGGGGGGACCCAGTACTTC

D gene: TRBD1
clone size: few
J gene: TRBJ1-5
V gene: TRBV4-1
CDR3 protein: CASSQPQDRGLGQPQHF
CDR3 DNA: TGCGCCAGCAGCCAACCGCAAGACAGGGGGCTCGGGCAGCCCCAGCATTTT

D gene: -
clone size: few
J gene: TRBJ2-7
V gene: TRBV7-3
CDR3 protein: CASSHPGSYEQYF
CDR3 DNA: TGTGCCAGCAGTCATCCAGGGAGCTACGAGCAGTACTTC

D gene: TRBD2
clone size: few
J gene: TRBJ2-7
V gene: TRBV10-3
CDR3 protein: CAISDLGLDSYEQYF
CDR3 DNA: TGTGCCATCAGTGATTTGGGACTAGACAGTTACGAGCAGTACTTC

D gene: TRBD1
clone size: few
J gene: TRBJ1-5
V gene: TRBV6-6
CDR3 protein: CASSLPGGRQPQHF
CDR3 DNA: TGTGCCAGCAGTCTTCCAGGGGGCCGTCAGCCCCAGCATTTT

D gene: TRBD2
clone size: -
J gene: TRBJ2-5
V gene: TRBV20-1
CDR3 protein: CSAPRLADQETQYF
CDR3 DNA: TGCAGTGCTCCTCGACTAGCGGACCAAGAGACCCAGTACTTC

D gene: TRBD1
clone size: few
J gene: TRBJ2-1
V gene: TRBV20-1
CDR3 protein: CSARDPRGQGTRRSYNEQFF
CDR3 DNA: TGCAGTGCTAGAGACCCAAGGGGACAGGGGACGAGGAGGTCCTACAATGAGCAGTTCTTC

D gene: -
clone size: -
J gene: TRBJ2-1
V gene: TRBV10-3
CDR3 protein: CAISESQGTYNEQFF
CDR3 DNA: TGTGCCATCAGTGAATCTCAGGGAACCTACAATGAGCAGTTCTTC

D gene: TRBD1
clone size: -
J gene: TRBJ2-5
V gene: TRBV6-4
CDR3 protein: CASSCRDRLQETQYF
CDR3 DNA: TGTGCCAGCAGTTGTCGGGACAGGTTGCAAGAGACCCAGTACTTC

D gene: TRBD1
clone size: -
J gene: TRBJ1-1
V gene: TRBV11-3
CDR3 protein: CASSFPGQKMNTEAFF
CDR3 DNA: TGTGCCAGCAGCTTCCCGGGACAGAAAATGAACACTGAAGCTTTCTTT

D gene: TRBD1
clone size: -
J gene: TRBJ1-5
V gene: TRBV6-1
CDR3 protein: CASIMDRANQPQHF
CDR3 DNA: TGTGCCAGCATAATGGACAGGGCGAATCAGCCCCAGCATTTT

D gene: TRBD1
clone size: -
J gene: TRBJ1-2
V gene: TRBV4-1
CDR3 protein: CASSQDTGGNYGYTF
CDR3 DNA: TGCGCCAGCAGCCAAGATACAGGGGGTAACTATGGCTACACCTTC

D gene: -
clone size: -
J gene: TRBJ2-2
V gene: TRBV10-2
CDR3 protein: CASSESWSGELFF
CDR3 DNA: TGCGCCAGCAGTGAGTCGTGGTCCGGGGAGCTGTTTTTT

D gene: -
clone size: few
J gene: TRBJ1-2
V gene: TRBV10-3
CDR3 protein: CAISESGGIYGYTF
CDR3 DNA: TGTGCCATCAGTGAGTCCGGGGGGATCTATGGCTACACCTTC

D gene: TRBD2
clone size: few
J gene: TRBJ2-3
V gene: TRBV6-4
CDR3 protein: CASSEASGTDAQYF
CDR3 DNA: TGTGCCAGCAGTGAGGCTAGCGGTACAGATGCGCAGTATTTT

D gene: -
clone size: few
J gene: TRBJ2-5
V gene: TRBV24-1
CDR3 protein: CATSDLTRETQYF
CDR3 DNA: TGTGCCACCAGTGACCTGACTCGAGAGACCCAGTACTTC

D gene: -
clone size: -
J gene: TRBJ2-5
V gene: TRBV6-2/TRBV6-3
CDR3 protein: CASSYSIVHRQETQYF
CDR3 DNA: TGTGCCAGCAGTTACTCTATCGTACATCGACAAGAGACCCAGTACTTC

D gene: TRBD1
clone size: -
J gene: TRBJ1-2
V gene: TRBV7-9
CDR3 protein: CASSFPGTDYGYTF
CDR3 DNA: TGTGCCAGCAGTTTTCCCGGGACAGACTATGGCTACACCTTC

D gene: -
clone size: -
J gene: TRBJ2-5
V gene: TRBV12-3/TRBV12-4
CDR3 protein: CASSPRLVQETQYF
CDR3 DNA: TGTGCCAGCAGTCCTCGACTAGTCCAAGAGACCCAGTACTTC

D gene: -
clone size: few
J gene: TRBJ1-1
V gene: TRBV20-1
CDR3 protein: CSASDLNTEAFF
CDR3 DNA: TGCAGTGCTAGCGATTTGAACACTGAAGCTTTCTTT

D gene: -
clone size: few
J gene: TRBJ2-1
V gene: TRBV28
CDR3 protein: CASSWDTSYNEQFF
CDR3 DNA: TGTGCCAGCAGCTGGGACACCTCCTACAATGAGCAGTTCTTC

D gene: -
clone size: -
J gene: TRBJ1-2
V gene: TRBV4-3
CDR3 protein: CASSKTRDTSTYGYTF
CDR3 DNA: TGCGCCAGCAGCAAGACCCGGGACACCTCTACCTATGGCTACACCTTC